This entry features one T cell receptor (beta chain) sequence. The antigen is unknown. This record comes from a study of T cell responses to AZD1222 COVID-19 vaccine. The table came from immunoSEQ multiplex PCR; TCRdb's copy has only in-frame clones and leaves some out. The data show 150,000 or so clones, roughly 86% seen once. General study results and limits: Most donors were white British, females outnumbered males, and clonal diversity was possibly underestimated.

CDR3 length equals 15 residues. The germline CDR1 and CDR2 sequences are MNHEY and SVGEGT. The ends lost 5 bases at V and 6 bases at J; junction bases unmatched: 10. V is TRBV6-2 or TRBV6-3 and J is TRBJ1-1; 9 nucleotides line up with TRBD1. Here the sequenced sample was peripheral blood, taken on day 0 of AZD1222 vaccination. The origin of this receptor is an adult in good health. The CDR3, as DNA: TGTGCCAGCAGTCCCCTAGGGACAGGGAGGTCTGAAGCTTTCTTT. Translating it yields CASSPLGTGRSEAFF.